This TCR beta chain was sequenced for a study of identical twins. Looked up from germline, CDR1 is SGHRS and CDR2 is YFSETQ. There are 15 residues in the CDR3. V lost 4 bases and J 0 bases, leaving 11 bases between the germline ends. Healthy Caucasian individuals made up all the donors. TCRdb called the 5' RACE reads again in MiXCR, with one record for every CDR3 protein. The repertoire has roughly 260,000 distinct CDR3 sequences, over 13% of them found once; the top ten carry approximately 8.2%. The chain employs TRBV5-1 and TRBJ2-1; possibly TRBD2 for D (5 bases). This receptor was taken from a young woman in good health. Sequencing was done on a sample of memory (CD45RO+) T cells sorted from blood. The DNA of the CDR3 is TGCGCCAGCAGCCAACTAGGGCACTCCTACAATGAGCAGTTCTTC. This codes for CASSQLGHSYNEQFF. Together with reference TRBV5-1 and TRBJ2-1, the CDR3 gives the full variable domain: KAGVTQTPRYLIKTRGQQVTLSCSPISGHRSVSWYQQTPGQGLQFLFEYFSETQRNKGNFPGRFSGRQFSNSRSEMNVSTLELGDSALYLCASSQLGHSYNEQFFGPGTRLTVL.